Presented here are 23 T cell receptor beta chains from one specimen sequenced in a study of OX40 agonist ivuxolimab in advanced cancers. Using immunoSEQ multiplex PCR, the repertoire was profiled, and TCRdb retains in-frame clones only, with some absent. In the table there are 77,000 or so clones, roughly 80% of which are singletons. Material: CD4+ or CD8+ T cells sorted from blood, obtained in a trial of the OX40 agonist ivuxolimab. These receptors were taken from an adult with an advanced solid tumor such as melanoma, head and neck, liver or kidney cancer.

This chain links TRBV10-1 with TRBJ1-1; the D is unclear. The V end was cut by 0 bases, the J end by 4 bases, with 15 bases between. Germline V gene data show CDR1 as WNHNN and CDR2 as SYGVQD (reference sequence). This CDR3 is built from 16 residues. The CDR3 nucleotides are TGCGCCAGCAGTGAGTCTATAGACCGGCGGGGCACTGAAGCTTTCTTT. Translated: CASSESIDRRGTEAFF.

This sequence joins TRBV13 and TRBJ1-1, with D unclear. The CDR3 spans 12 residues. Germline values: CDR1 PRHDT, CDR2 FYEKMQ (reference sequence). V dropped 3 bases and J dropped 6 bases, with 8 bases sitting between them. The CDR3 nucleotides read TGTGCCAGCAGCTTGACCCCTTCTGAAGCTTTCTTT. This encodes CASSLTPSEAFF.

The rearrangement joins TRBV5-6 to TRBJ1-1; D is unclear. Trimming pared 0 bases from V and 1 base from J, leaving 7 bases between. The CDR3 consists of 14 residues. Germline-derived CDR1 and CDR2 are SGHDT and YYEEEE. The CDR3 coding sequence is TGTGCCAGCAGCTTGGGGAACCCGAACACTGAAGCTTTCTTT. Amino acids: CASSLGNPNTEAFF.

J is TRBJ2-4 and V is TRBV5-1, with 7 bases fitting TRBD1. The CDR3 has 16 amino acids. Germline V lookup: CDR1 SGHRS, CDR2 YFSETQ. V shed 0 bases, J shed 0 bases, and the junction held 3 bases outside the gene matches. The CDR3 DNA reads as TGCGCCAGCAGCTTGGAGGGGGCGGGAGCCAAAAACATTCAGTACTTC. This codes for CASSLEGAGAKNIQYF.

This clone has a single count. CDR3 protein: CASKTGATNEKLFF. Written as DNA, the CDR3 is TGTGCCAGCAAAACAGGTGCAACTAATGAAAAACTGTTTTTT. The rearrangement links TRBV28 to TRBJ1-4, with TRBD1 as a possible D gene (5 bases). CDR1 and CDR2 (germline): MDHEN, SYDVKM. V shed 7 bases and J shed 0 bases, with 9 bases lying between them. This CDR3 is 14 amino acids long.

CDR3 in amino acids: CASSPRGTVFGYTF. The DNA for the CDR3 is TGTGCCAGCAGCCCCAGGGGGACGGTCTTTGGCTACACCTTC. V is TRBV6-5 and J is TRBJ1-2; TRBD1 agrees at 7 bases. V shed 6 bases, J shed 7 bases, and the junction held 11 bases outside the gene matches. Germline CDR1 reads MNHEY; CDR2 reads SVGAGI. This CDR3 is 14 amino acids long.

The table lists this clone with a few counts. This sequence joins TRBV2 and TRBJ1-5; 7 nucleotides match TRBD1. V shed 6 bases and J 2 bases; nucleotides not matched to a gene: 13. The germline gives CDR1 SNHLY, CDR2 FYNNEI. This CDR3 comprises 17 residues. The CDR3 sequence is CASSHGQEGTGNQPQHF. The CDR3 region has the DNA TGTGCCAGCAGCCATGGACAGGAGGGTACGGGCAATCAGCCCCAGCATTTT.

The CDR3 here is CASLNRTGPEAFF. The CDR3 DNA sequence: TGTGCCAGCTTAAACCGAACGGGGCCTGAAGCTTTCTTT. This chain joins TRBV2 and TRBJ1-1; possible D gene TRBD1, 5 bases. The V gene's germline CDR1 is SNHLY and CDR2 FYNNEI. CDR3 size: 13 residues. V gave up 8 bases and J gave up 6 bases, with 16 bases separating them.

The chain carries TRBV5-1 and TRBJ1-1; D not resolved. Germline V gives CDR1 SGHRS, CDR2 YFSETQ. Trimming took 5 bases from V and 3 from J, leaving 5 bases between them. The CDR3 spans 11 residues. The CDR3 DNA is TGCGCCAGCAGGGGTTACACTGAAGCTTTCTTT. Its translation is CASRGYTEAFF.

The chain employs TRBV5-1 and TRBJ2-3, with a possible D match to TRBD1 (5 bases). CDR1 SGHRS and CDR2 YFSETQ come from the germline V gene. CDR3 size: 15 residues. The V and J ends lost 4 bases and 3 bases respectively, with 15 bases between them. CDR3 sequence: CASSPLGVSTDTQYF. Written as DNA, the CDR3 is TGCGCCAGCAGCCCGCTAGGGGTTAGTACAGATACGCAGTATTTT.

The chain joins TRBV5-6 to TRBJ2-6, with D tentatively TRBD2 (5 bases). V lost 4 bases and J 2 bases, leaving 13 bases between the germline ends. This CDR3 is 16 amino acids long. Germline V lookup: CDR1 SGHDT, CDR2 YYEEEE. The CDR3: CASSLEAPTGANVLTF. DNA for the CDR3: TGTGCCAGCAGCCTGGAGGCCCCCACTGGGGCCAACGTCCTGACTTTC. The full variable domain, in which reference TRBV5-6 and TRBJ2-6 provide the parts outside the CDR3, is DAGVTQSPTHLIKTRGQQVTLRCSPKSGHDTVSWYQQALGQGPQFIFQYYEEEERQRGNFPDRFSGHQFPNYSSELNVNALLLGDSALYLCASSLEAPTGANVLTFGAGSRLTVL.

The V and J genes are TRBV15 and TRBJ1-4; no firm D call. From germline, CDR1 is LNHNV and CDR2 YYDKDF (reference sequence). The V gene lost 4 bases and the J gene lost 8 bases, with 8 bases spanning the gap. The CDR3 contains 12 residues. The CDR3 protein is CATSKGWEKLFF. The DNA for the CDR3 is TGTGCCACCAGCAAAGGGTGGGAAAAACTGTTTTTT.

The rearrangement joins TRBV5-4 to TRBJ2-2; the match to TRBD2 covers 12 bases. The trim removed 3 bases at V and 1 base at J, leaving 13 bases unmatched. Germline CDR1 reads SGHNT; CDR2 reads YYREEE (reference sequence). The CDR3 covers 20 residues. CDR3 residues: CASSSGGGLAGLLNTGELFF. In nucleotides, the CDR3 is TGTGCCAGCAGCTCCGGGGGTGGACTAGCGGGGCTCTTGAACACCGGGGAGCTGTTTTTT.

The chain uses TRBV7-9 and TRBJ1-2; 7 nucleotides match TRBD1. The junction had 6 bases not matched to a gene; V was cut back by 3 bases and J by 5 bases. The CDR3 is 14 amino acids. Germline assignment: CDR1 SEHNR and CDR2 FQNEAQ (reference sequence). The CDR3 sequence is CASSLAGTEYGYTF. The CDR3 DNA reads TGTGCCAGCAGCTTGGCCGGGACAGAGTATGGCTACACCTTC.

The rearrangement uses TRBV7-9 and TRBJ2-1; 8 bases are a match to TRBD1. V shed 1 base, J shed 4 bases, and the junction held 3 bases outside the gene matches. The CDR3 runs 15 residues. Per the germline V gene, CDR1 is SEHNR and CDR2 is FQNEAQ (reference sequence). The CDR3: CASSLGDRLYNEQFF. The DNA of the CDR3 is TGTGCCAGCAGCTTAGGGGACAGGTTATACAATGAGCAGTTCTTC. The full variable domain, completed using reference TRBV7-9 and TRBJ2-1, is DTGVSQNPRHKITKRGQNVTFRCDPISEHNRLYWYRQTLGQGPEFLTYFQNEAQLEKSRLLSDRFSAERPKGSFSTLEIQRTEQGDSAMYLCASSLGDRLYNEQFFGPGTRLTVL.

Concerning this clone: The junction shows a germline mismatch at one end, possibly a read error. The chain recombines TRBV5-1 with TRBJ2-7; a weak D match, TRBD2 (6 bases). The CDR3 is made up of 16 amino acids. Germline V gene data show CDR1 as SGHRS and CDR2 as YFSETQ. The CDR3 DNA reads TGCGCCAGCAGCGCACTCCCGGGACTCCGCTCCTCCGAGCAGTACTTC. It specifies CASSALPGLRSSEQYF. The full variable domain, with the rest looked up from reference TRBV5-1 and TRBJ2-7, is KAGVTQTPRYLIKTRGQQVTLSCSPISGHRSVSWYQQTPGQGLQFLFEYFSETQRNKGNFPGRFSGRQFSNSRSEMNVSTLELGDSALYLCASSALPGLRSSEQYFGPGTRLTVT.

The gene calls are TRBV2 and TRBJ2-1, with D maybe TRBD2 (7 bases). Trimming pared 10 bases from V and 1 base from J, leaving 23 bases between. Looked up from germline, CDR1 is SNHLY and CDR2 is FYNNEI. The CDR3 totals 17 residues. The DNA for the CDR3 is TGTGCCACCCTGGGACCTAGCGGACAGCGGTCCTACAATGAGCAGTTCTTC. Encoded protein: CATLGPSGQRSYNEQFF.

The CDR3, as DNA: TGCGCCAGCAGCCTCCGGACAGAGTACGAGCAGTACTTC. Its translation is CASSLRTEYEQYF. This chain uses TRBV4-1 with TRBJ2-5, with D perhaps TRBD1 (6 bases). The DNA end favors TRBJ2-7, so the J call may be wrong. Germline loops: CDR1 MGHRA, CDR2 YSYEKL. The CDR3 spans 13 residues.

This clone was seen only once. The chain uses TRBV29-1 and TRBJ1-1, with D hard to call. V was pared by 6 bases and J by 1 base, with 6 bases between. The germline V gene encodes CDR1 SQVTM and CDR2 ANQGSEA. The CDR3 spans 11 residues. The CDR3 spells CSVLRNTEAFF. The DNA for the CDR3 is TGCAGCGTCCTCAGGAACACTGAAGCTTTCTTT.

The V and J genes are TRBV20-1 and TRBJ2-7; D unresolved. CDR3 length equals 11 residues. Trimming cost V 4 bases and J 3 bases, with 7 bases left between them. Per the germline V gene, CDR1 is DFQATT and CDR2 is SNEGSKA (reference sequence). The CDR3 DNA reads as TGCAGTGCTACCCGGAACTACGAGCAGTACTTC. Protein product: CSATRNYEQYF.

The gene calls are TRBV11-3 and TRBJ1-6; 7 bases fit TRBD1. The germline V gene has CDR1 SGHNT and CDR2 YENEEA. The CDR3 totals 13 residues. V was clipped by 5 bases and J by 7 bases; unmatched bases: 2. The DNA of the CDR3 is TGTGCCAGCAGCCCCAGGGGGAATTCACCCCTCCACTTT. Translating gives CASSPRGNSPLHF.

This clone has a count of ten or more. V usage is TRBV6-1 and J usage is TRBJ2-7; the match to TRBD2 covers 9 bases. V trimming: 3 bases; J trimming: 1 base; junction bases outside the gene matches: 4. This CDR3 has 15 residues. Germline V lookup: CDR1 MNHNS, CDR2 SASEGT. The CDR3 DNA follows: TGTGCCAGCAGTGAGAGACTAGCGGAGTCCTACGAGCAGTACTTC. Amino acid sequence: CASSERLAESYEQYF.

CDR3 region: CASSLAWGTGGTGELFF. The DNA of the CDR3 is TGTGCCAGCAGCTTGGCCTGGGGGACAGGGGGCACCGGGGAGCTGTTTTTT. V gene TRBV5-8 combines with J gene TRBJ2-2; 11 bases map to TRBD1. Germline V lookup: CDR1 SGHTS, CDR2 YDEGEE. Trimming at V came to 0 bases and at J to 4 bases, leaving 5 bases not matched to a gene. CDR3 length: 17 residues.